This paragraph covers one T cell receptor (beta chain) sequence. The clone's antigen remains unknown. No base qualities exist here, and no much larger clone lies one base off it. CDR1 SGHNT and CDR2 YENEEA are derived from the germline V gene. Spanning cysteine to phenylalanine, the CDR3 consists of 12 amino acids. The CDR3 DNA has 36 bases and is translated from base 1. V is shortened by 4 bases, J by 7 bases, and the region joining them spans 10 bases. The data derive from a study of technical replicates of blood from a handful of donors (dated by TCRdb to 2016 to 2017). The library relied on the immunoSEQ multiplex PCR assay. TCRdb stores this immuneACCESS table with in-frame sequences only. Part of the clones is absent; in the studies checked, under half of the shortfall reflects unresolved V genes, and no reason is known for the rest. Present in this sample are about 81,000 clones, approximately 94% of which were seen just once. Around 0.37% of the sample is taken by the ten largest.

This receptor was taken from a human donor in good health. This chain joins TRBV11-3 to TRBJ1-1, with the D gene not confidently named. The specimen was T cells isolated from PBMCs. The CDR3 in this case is CASSWRSDEAFF. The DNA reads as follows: TGTGCCAGCAGCTGGCGGTCGGATGAAGCTTTCTTT. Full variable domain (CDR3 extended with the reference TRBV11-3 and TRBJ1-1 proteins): EAGVVQSPRYKIIEKKQPVAFWCNPISGHNTLYWYLQNLGQGPELLIRYENEEAVDDSQLPKDRFSAERLKGVDSTLKIQPAELGDSAVYLCASSWRSDEAFFGQGTRLTVV.